This T cell receptor (beta chain) was identified during a study of cytomegalovirus exposure and HLA in healthy donors. This clone was seen only a few times. The PCR had 60 Vbeta and 13 Jbeta primers. The method was immunoSEQ multiplex PCR; TCRdb's version includes in-frame clones alone and lacks a portion of them. The data contain 150,000 or so clones, around 73% of them seen just once; the ten biggest clones take up approximately 1.8%. The sequenced sample consisted of PBMCs. This TCR was recovered from a woman between 18 and 29 years old in good health and CMV-seronegative.

The CDR3 loop is CASSPHGNSPLHF. DNA of the CDR3: TGTGCCAGCAGTCCGCACGGGAATTCACCCCTCCACTTT. This chain connects TRBV27 to TRBJ1-6; D call uncertain. V shed 5 bases and J shed 7 bases, with 9 bases lying between them. This CDR3 region has 13 residues. Germline CDR1 and CDR2: MNHEY and SMNVEV (reference sequence).